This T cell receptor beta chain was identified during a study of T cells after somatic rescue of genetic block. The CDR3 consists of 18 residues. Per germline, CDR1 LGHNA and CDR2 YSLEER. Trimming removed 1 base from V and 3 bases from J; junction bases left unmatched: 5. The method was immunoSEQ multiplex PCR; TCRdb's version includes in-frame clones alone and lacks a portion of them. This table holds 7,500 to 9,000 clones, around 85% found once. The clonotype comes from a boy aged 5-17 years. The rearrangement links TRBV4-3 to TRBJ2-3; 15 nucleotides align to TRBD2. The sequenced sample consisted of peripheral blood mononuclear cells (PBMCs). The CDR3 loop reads CASSQGTSGRASTDTQYF. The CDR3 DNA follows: TGCGCCAGCAGCCAAGGGACTAGCGGGAGGGCCAGTACAGATACGCAGTATTTT.